The 25 T cell receptor beta chains presented below share a single source sample, sequenced in a study of breast tumors, draining lymph nodes, adjacent tissues. TCRdb fed the multiplex PCR reads into MiXCR, producing one record per CDR3 protein. The data hold tens of thousands of distinct CDR3 sequences, with around 29% observed a single time. Axillary draining lymph nodes of breast cancer patients supplied the node samples. The source material was axillary lymph node tissue. Source of these receptors: a female donor with breast cancer. Some clones in this sample may be carry-over from other donors' samples.

This clonotype is deemed medium-sized. The chain has TRBV29-1 and TRBJ2-7; possibly TRBD2 for D (6 bases). The V end was cut by 6 bases, the J end by 2 bases, with 14 bases between. The CDR3 loop spans 13 amino acids. CDR1 SQVTM and CDR2 ANQGSEA come from the germline V gene. The DNA of the CDR3 is TGCAGCGTGGGTGCGGGATCTACCTACGAGCAGTACTTC. Protein sequence: CSVGAGSTYEQYF.

In its sample, this clonotype was seen many times. The chain combines TRBV10-2 with TRBJ2-7; a possible D gene is TRBD2 (6 bases). This CDR3 region has 13 residues. In germline, CDR1 is WSHSY, CDR2 SAAADI. Trimming cost V 8 bases and J 2 bases, with 13 bases left between them. The DNA for the CDR3 is TGCGCCAGCTCGGTGGGGGAGGCCTACGAGCAGTACTTC. Translating gives CASSVGEAYEQYF.

This clonotype was counted many times. A single base separates this from a much larger clone, so it may be a read error. The chain links TRBV7-6 to TRBJ2-3; possibly TRBD2 for D (5 bases). The CDR3 has 17 amino acids. The germline V gene encodes CDR1 SGHVS and CDR2 FNYEAQ. The CDR3 bases are TGTGCCAGCAGCTTAGAATCGGTTGACTACCGCACAGATCCGCAGTATTTT. Protein product: CASSLESVDYRTDPQYF.

In its sample, this clonotype was seen many times. The chain links TRBV12-3 or TRBV12-4 to TRBJ2-5, with D hard to call. With 3 bases removed from V and 3 bases from J, the gap between germline ends came to 8 bases. The CDR3 length is 13 residues. The CDR3 reads CASSFGQEETQYF. The CDR3 DNA reads TGTGCCAGCAGTTTCGGGCAGGAAGAGACCCAGTACTTC.

This clonotype has ten or more counts. The gene calls are TRBV7-3 and TRBJ2-3, with D hard to call. The CDR3 is 10 amino acids. Germline loops: CDR1 SGHTA, CDR2 FQGTGA. V shed 11 bases and J shed 4 bases, with 7 bases lying between them. For the CDR3, the DNA is TGTGCCCCGACGGCAGATACGCAGTATTTT. Encoded protein: CAPTADTQYF.

This clonotype has a count of ten or more. This chain links TRBV2 with TRBJ2-3; D perhaps matches TRBD2 (5 bases). Germline-derived CDR1 and CDR2 are SNHLY and FYNNEI. This CDR3 is built from 13 residues. The V gene lost 10 bases and the J gene lost 6 bases, with 17 bases spanning the gap. Written as DNA, the CDR3 is TGTGCCATCCCGTATCCTGGGAGTGATACGCAGTATTTT. Amino acid sequence: CAIPYPGSDTQYF.

This clonotype showed up many times. This chain joins TRBV5-1 and TRBJ2-3; possible D gene TRBD1, 5 bases. The CDR3 runs 15 residues. The germline V and J ends were trimmed by 1 base and 1 base, with 10 bases remaining between them. From germline, CDR1 is SGHRS and CDR2 YFSETQ. In DNA, the CDR3 is TGCGCCAGCAGCTTGAGGGGCGCGGGCACAGATACGCAGTATTTT. This codes for CASSLRGAGTDTQYF.

The DNA of the CDR3 is TGCAGTGCTGTCAACCCCGGGACAGGGGGCTCTGGAAACACCATATATTTT. Encoded protein: CSAVNPGTGGSGNTIYF. The chain couples TRBV20-1 to TRBJ1-3; 11 nucleotides align to TRBD1. V shed 5 bases, J shed 0 bases, and the junction held 9 bases outside the gene matches. The CDR3 is 17 amino acids. Germline CDR1 reads DFQATT; CDR2 reads SNEGSKA (reference sequence).

This chain uses TRBV12-3 or TRBV12-4 with TRBJ1-5; D is perhaps TRBD1 (6 bases). CDR3 length: 15 residues. V lost 4 bases, J lost 13 bases, and 23 bases lay in between. The CDR3 spells CASSSRGQGNRPQHF. In DNA, the CDR3 is TGTGCCAGCAGTTCCCGGGGGCAAGGCAATCGGCCTCAGCATTTT.

In regard to this clonotype: A much larger clonotype is one base distant, so this may be a read error. The chain recombines TRBV12-3 or TRBV12-4 with TRBJ2-1; tentative D call: TRBD2 (7 bases). Trimming stripped 3 bases from V and 1 base from J, with 16 bases between. The CDR3 is 17 residues long. The CDR3, as DNA: TGTGCCAGCAGTTTCCGGTCCAGCGGGACATCCTACAATGAGCAGTTCTTC. This gives the protein CASSFRSSGTSYNEQFF.

The sample holds many counts of this clonotype. At one of its ends the junction is not consistent with the germline gene, which may arise from a read error. J is TRBJ2-5 and V is TRBV5-1, with D possibly being TRBD2 (5 bases). Germline CDR1 is SGHRS and CDR2 is YFSETQ. The CDR3 is 14 residues long. The CDR3 spells CASSLIAHQDTQYF. The CDR3 DNA reads TGCGCCAGCAGCTTAATAGCGCACCAAGACACCCAGTACTTC.

This clonotype has ten or more counts. This rearrangement joins TRBV9 to TRBJ1-3; no reliable D call. The germline CDR1 and CDR2 sequences are SGDLS and YYNGEE. With 0 bases removed from V and 0 bases from J, the gap between germline ends came to 7 bases. The CDR3 runs 15 residues. The CDR3 protein is CASSVGGVSGNTIYF. The CDR3, as DNA: TGTGCCAGCAGCGTAGGTGGTGTCTCTGGAAACACCATATATTTT.

This clonotype was picked up many times. The chain links TRBV6-1 to TRBJ2-5; no clear D. The CDR3 has 13 residues. CDR1 is MNHNS, CDR2 SASEGT, per germline. Trimming cost V 2 bases and J 4 bases, with 8 bases left between them. CDR3 sequence: CASSETWGETQYF. The CDR3 DNA sequence: TGTGCCAGCAGTGAAACATGGGGAGAGACCCAGTACTTC.

The CDR3 loop reads CSARVGLAVETQYF. The CDR3 DNA is TGCAGTGCTAGAGTGGGCCTAGCCGTAGAGACCCAGTACTTC. V gene TRBV20-1 combines with J gene TRBJ2-5; D might be TRBD2 (5 bases). Germline values: CDR1 DFQATT, CDR2 SNEGSKA (reference sequence). The V gene lost 1 base and the J gene lost 4 bases, with 13 bases spanning the gap. This CDR3 is built from 14 residues.

There are many counts of this clonotype. This chain connects TRBV7-9 to TRBJ1-4; no definite D call. V was trimmed by 5 bases and J by 3 bases, leaving 13 bases between them. Germline CDR1 and CDR2: SEHNR and FQNEAQ (reference sequence). The CDR3 is 15 residues long. The CDR3 coding sequence is TGTGCCAGCAGCCGGTTGGGATTTTCTAATGAAAAACTGTTTTTT. This encodes CASSRLGFSNEKLFF.

This clonotype appeared many times. The J gene is TRBJ2-1, the V gene TRBV20-1; D might be TRBD1 or TRBD2, each matching 6 bases. The CDR3 loop spans 16 amino acids. The germline V gene has CDR1 DFQATT and CDR2 SNEGSKA (reference sequence). V gave up 0 bases and J gave up 4 bases, with 16 bases separating them. CDR3: CSARDRTGARYNEQFF. As DNA, the CDR3 is TGCAGTGCTAGAGATAGGACGGGGGCTCGATACAATGAGCAGTTCTTC.

This clonotype showed up many times. This chain joins TRBV18 and TRBJ1-5; D gene uncertain. The CDR3 runs 13 residues. Germline V CDR1 and CDR2: KGHSH, LQKENI. The V gene lost 2 bases and the J gene lost 5 bases, with 7 bases spanning the gap. CDR3 loop: CASSPYQDQPQHF. The CDR3 DNA follows: TGTGCCAGCTCACCATATCAGGATCAGCCCCAGCATTTT.

This clonotype was counted at least ten times. A clone one base away is much larger, so this may be a read error. This chain joins TRBV20-1 and TRBJ1-2, with a possible D match to TRBD1 (6 bases). CDR1 is DFQATT, CDR2 SNEGSKA, per germline (reference sequence). The CDR3 contains 12 residues. The CDR3 nucleotides are TGCAGTGCTAGAGTGGGGGCTGATGGCTCCACCTTC. It encodes CSARVGADGSTF.

Note on this clonotype: The conserved phenylalanine or tryptophan is not found at the CDR3 terminus, so this likely reflects a read error. The chain is built from TRBV9 and TRBJ2-1; TRBD2 is a possible D gene (6 bases). The V end was cut by 4 bases, the J end by 4 bases, with 9 bases between. The CDR3 length is 13 residues. Germline V gives CDR1 SGDLS, CDR2 YYNGEE. CDR3 bases: TGTGCCAGCAGCCTGGGGACTTACAATGAGCAGTTCTCC. The encoded protein is CASSLGTYNEQFS.

This clonotype was seen repeatedly, ten times or more. The rearrangement uses TRBV6-5 and TRBJ2-7, with D unclear. This CDR3 region has 14 residues. Trimming stripped 2 bases from V and 3 bases from J, with 11 bases between. The germline V gene encodes CDR1 MNHEY and CDR2 SVGAGI. The CDR3 region has the DNA TGTGCCAGCAGTTACGGGCCTCAAATCTACGAGCAGTACTTC. Translating it yields CASSYGPQIYEQYF.

This clonotype was observed once. V is TRBV12-3 or TRBV12-4 and J is TRBJ2-1; possibly TRBD1 for D (6 bases). CDR3 length: 15 residues. Between the trimmed V and J ends, which lost 7 bases and 2 bases, there was a span of 15 bases. CDR3 amino acids: CASTRGRAPYNEQFF. CDR3 nucleotide sequence: TGTGCCAGCACCAGGGGCAGGGCCCCCTACAATGAGCAGTTCTTC.

The chain recombines TRBV30 with TRBJ2-7; D remains ambiguous. Germline values: CDR1 GTSNPN, CDR2 SVGIG (reference sequence). The CDR3 is 12 residues long. Trimming stripped 5 bases from V and 1 base from J, with 9 bases between. CDR3 in amino acids: CAWGKKSYEQYF. As DNA, the CDR3 is TGTGCCTGGGGTAAGAAGTCCTACGAGCAGTACTTC.

J is TRBJ1-2 and V is TRBV6-5, with no clear D. The CDR3 loop spans 13 amino acids. Trimming removed 5 bases from V and 2 bases from J, with 9 bases in between. The germline CDR1 and CDR2 sequences are MNHEY and SVGAGI. The CDR3 nucleotides read TGTGCCAGCAGTCCCCCGGGGAACTATGGCTACACCTTC. Its protein product is CASSPPGNYGYTF.

This clonotype has ten or more counts. J is TRBJ2-1 and V is TRBV20-1, with TRBD2 matching 9 bases. This CDR3 contains 14 residues. Per the germline V gene, CDR1 is DFQATT and CDR2 is SNEGSKA (reference sequence). Losses at the gene ends were 6 bases for V and 8 bases for J; bases not matched to a gene: 11. CDR3 sequence reads: CSATLASGIDEQFF. The CDR3, as DNA: TGCAGTGCAACCCTTGCTAGCGGGATCGATGAGCAGTTCTTC.

This chain connects TRBV19 to TRBJ1-1; no definite D call. The V gene's germline CDR1 is LNHDA and CDR2 SQIVND (reference sequence). V was trimmed by 6 bases and J by 5 bases, leaving 13 bases between them. The CDR3 spans 13 residues. The CDR3 DNA reads as TGTGCCAGTAGAAGGGTGGTTGAAACTGAAGCTTTCTTT. Amino acid sequence: CASRRVVETEAFF.